The clone carrying this T cell receptor beta chain turned up a few times. Its matching antigen is unknown. Germline loops: CDR1 SGHAT, CDR2 FQNNGV. This CDR3 is built from 14 residues. V was pared by 3 bases and J by 2 bases, with 3 bases of the junction left unmatched. This sample is drawn from a study of T-cell memory formation after mild COVID-19. Regarding the study as a whole: Later expanders leaned toward CD4+, whereas clones contracting from day 15 to 85 were balanced CD4/CD8. CD4+ clones that contracted lay mainly in CM and EM; CD8+ ones lay in EMRA.

A single record per CDR3 protein comes from TCRdb applying MiXCR to the 5' RACE reads. This sample carries about half a million distinct CDR3 sequences, 18% of them seen once, and the ten largest clones take approximately 13%. The gene calls are TRBV11-2 and TRBJ2-7, with TRBD1 identical over 8 bases. Sequenced input: PBMCs or a T cell subset sorted from them (not recorded which). The clonotype originates from an adult woman who had mild COVID-19 (a few samples of this study predate the infection). Cell type and time point are not known. CDR3 DNA: TGTGCCAGCAGCTTCTTGGACAGGGCCTACGAGCAGTACTTC. This encodes CASSFLDRAYEQYF.